This TCR beta chain was captured in a study of blood T cell repertoires in COVID-19. The table came from immunoSEQ multiplex PCR; TCRdb's copy has only in-frame clones and leaves some out. Of tens of thousands of clones in the sample, more than 85% were seen once. The V and J ends lost 3 bases and 5 bases respectively, with 16 bases between them. The V gene's germline CDR1 is LGHNA and CDR2 YSLEER. The CDR3 length is 15 residues. Sequenced sample: peripheral blood. The chain uses TRBV4-3 and TRBJ1-2, with D possibly TRBD1 on 6 matching bases. This receptor was taken from a woman of 80 years or more with acute or convalescent COVID-19. In DNA form, the CDR3 reads TGCGCCAGCAGCCACAGGCGAGGGGGGGAATATGGCTACACCTTC. This sequence encodes CASSHRRGGEYGYTF.